The 25 T cell receptor beta chains reported below all come from one sample, sequenced in a study of blood T cell repertoires in COVID-19. Repertoires were generated with immunoSEQ multiplex PCR, while TCRdb's copy carries only in-frame clones and drops some. The data contain some 130,000 clones, about four fifths of them singletons. The specimen was PBMCs or T cells enriched from blood (not recorded which). These receptors originate from a middle-aged man with acute COVID-19.

The chain combines TRBV24-1 with TRBJ2-7; 7 bases agree with TRBD1. CDR1 is KGHDR and CDR2 is SFDVKD in the germline V gene. The CDR3 length is 14 residues. Trimming cost V 1 base and J 12 bases; bases outside gene matches: 11. The CDR3 DNA is TGTGCCACCAGTGATTTAAGGGTGGGACAGAGCCGGTACTTC. This encodes CATSDLRVGQSRYF.

This clone was recorded once. The rearrangement links TRBV18 to TRBJ2-3; perhaps TRBD2 as D (6 bases). V was pared by 5 bases and J by 5 bases, with 20 bases between. CDR3 size: 16 residues. Germline V gene sequence: CDR1 KGHSH, CDR2 LQKENI. The CDR3, as DNA: TGTGCCAGCTCAAGTGGCCGGGAGCGACCCAAAGATACGCAGTATTTT. The encoded protein is CASSSGRERPKDTQYF.

The CDR3 nucleotides read TGTGCCAGCAGCTTAGGGACAGGGGCCGCAAGTCGGTTCTTC. Protein sequence: CASSLGTGAASRFF. The chain couples TRBV7-6 to TRBJ2-1, with TRBD1 matching 9 bases. Germline trimming cut 1 base from V and 15 bases from J; bases unmatched to any gene: 10. CDR3 length equals 14 residues. Germline CDR1 SGHVS, CDR2 FNYEAQ.

Here the CDR3 reads CASSLPAGQSPEAFF. In nucleotides, the CDR3 is TGTGCCAGCAGCCTACCGGCCGGACAATCACCTGAAGCTTTCTTT. The J gene is TRBJ1-1, the V gene TRBV11-2; D may be TRBD1 (5 bases). V was pared by 5 bases and J by 6 bases, with 19 bases between. CDR1 is SGHAT and CDR2 is FQNNGV in the germline V gene. The CDR3 length is 15 residues.

The chain employs TRBV4-3 and TRBJ2-4; TRBD2 agrees at 9 bases. The CDR3 spans 21 residues. The germline CDR1 and CDR2 sequences are LGHNA and YSLEER. V shed 0 bases, J shed 2 bases, and the junction held 17 bases outside the gene matches. The CDR3, as DNA: TGCGCCAGCAGCCAAGATTTCACGCTAGCGGGATTTCCGATTTCCAAAAACATTCAGTACTTC. This gives the protein CASSQDFTLAGFPISKNIQYF.

The chain employs TRBV2 and TRBJ2-1; 10 positions match TRBD2. CDR3 size: 15 residues. The trim removed 6 bases at V and 4 bases at J, leaving 6 bases unmatched. The germline V gene has CDR1 SNHLY and CDR2 FYNNEI. CDR3 DNA sequence: TGTGCCAGCAGCGCCACTAGCGGGGCATACAATGAGCAGTTCTTC. It codes for CASSATSGAYNEQFF.

The chain recombines TRBV6-2 or TRBV6-3 with TRBJ2-7, with 8 bases that match TRBD2. This CDR3 is built from 15 residues. Unmatched junction bases numbered 9, after V lost 5 bases and J lost 3 bases. Per germline, CDR1 MNHEY and CDR2 SVGEGT. CDR3 protein: CASSLSGALNYEQYF. The CDR3 DNA is TGTGCCAGCAGTCTTAGCGGGGCCTTGAACTACGAGCAGTACTTC.

J is TRBJ2-3 and V is TRBV19, with 13 bases matching TRBD2. Per germline, CDR1 LNHDA and CDR2 SQIVND (reference sequence). J lost 7 bases, V lost 5 bases, and 9 bases had no gene match. This CDR3 is 16 amino acids long. CDR3 region: CASSSKTSGRANTQYF. The CDR3 DNA follows: TGTGCCAGTAGTTCAAAAACTAGCGGGAGGGCCAATACGCAGTATTTT.

This clone was counted only a few times. This chain joins TRBV21-1 and TRBJ1-3. TRBV21-1 is classified as a pseudogene. This CDR3 comprises 16 residues. The CDR3 is CASSKGLGGAGNTIYF. CDR3 DNA sequence: TGTGCCAGCAGCAAAGGGTTGGGCGGGGCTGGAAACACCATATATTTT.

This chain uses TRBV24-1 with TRBJ2-5; 9 nucleotides match TRBD1. V lost 6 bases and J lost 5; bases outside the gene matches: 12. The CDR3 has 16 residues. Germline V gene data show CDR1 as KGHDR and CDR2 as SFDVKD. CDR3 residues: CATSSSTGQGWETQYF. DNA of the CDR3: TGTGCCACCAGTTCCTCAACCGGACAGGGGTGGGAGACCCAGTACTTC.

This chain links TRBV28 with TRBJ2-5; D not certain. The CDR3 length is 11 residues. Germline CDR1 reads MDHEN; CDR2 reads SYDVKM. V was shortened by 8 bases and J by 4 bases, with 8 bases between the two germline ends. The DNA of the CDR3 is TGTGCCAGCGTTAGTGGAGAGACCCAGTACTTC. The encoded protein is CASVSGETQYF.

This CDR3 reads CAWRGQPGTEAFF. The CDR3 coding sequence is TGTGCCTGGAGGGGACAGCCGGGGACTGAAGCTTTCTTT. The V and J genes are TRBV30 and TRBJ1-1, with TRBD1 identical over 7 bases. The V gene's germline CDR1 is GTSNPN and CDR2 SVGIG (reference sequence). The CDR3 runs to 13 residues. The J segment lost 5 bases and the V segment lost 3 bases, leaving 6 bases of the junction unmatched.

This sequence joins TRBV4-1 and TRBJ2-7; TRBD1 agrees at 8 bases. Per the germline V gene, CDR1 is MGHRA and CDR2 is YSYEKL. The CDR3 consists of 14 residues. The trim removed 0 bases at V and 5 bases at J, leaving 3 bases unmatched. The chain's CDR3 is CASSQDGRGHEQYF. DNA of the CDR3: TGCGCCAGCAGCCAAGACGGCAGGGGGCACGAGCAGTACTTC.

The table lists this clone with a count of one. This sequence joins TRBV11-2 and TRBJ1-2; D is uncertain. Trimming pared 2 bases from V and 6 bases from J, leaving 10 bases between. This CDR3 spans 13 amino acids. From germline, CDR1 is SGHAT and CDR2 FQNNGV. The CDR3 reads CASSLSKAHGYTF. For the CDR3, the DNA is TGTGCCAGCAGCTTATCCAAAGCCCATGGCTACACCTTC.

The chain couples TRBV30 to TRBJ1-2; weak D call: TRBD1 (6 bases). In germline, CDR1 is GTSNPN, CDR2 SVGIG (reference sequence). The CDR3 covers 12 residues. Trimming removed 4 bases from V and 2 bases from J, with 8 bases in between. CDR3 protein: CAWMQGNYGYTF. CDR3 nucleotide sequence: TGTGCCTGGATGCAGGGGAACTATGGCTACACCTTC.

This sequence joins TRBV5-1 and TRBJ1-4; 9 bases map to TRBD1. J lost 7 bases, V lost 4 bases, and 11 bases had no gene match. The germline gives CDR1 SGHRS, CDR2 YFSETQ. CDR3 size: 16 residues. The CDR3 loop is CASSGSEGTGFEKLFF. CDR3 nucleotide sequence: TGCGCCAGCAGCGGCTCCGAGGGGACAGGGTTTGAAAAACTGTTTTTT.

The chain uses TRBV6-2 or TRBV6-3 and TRBJ2-2; 12 bases match TRBD1. This CDR3 has 16 amino acids. The V gene's germline CDR1 is MNHEY and CDR2 SVGEGT. Trimming at V came to 5 bases and at J to 7 bases, leaving 8 bases not matched to a gene. CDR3 region: CASSRPGQGAGGELFF. The CDR3, as DNA: TGTGCCAGCAGTCGCCCGGGACAGGGGGCGGGCGGGGAGCTGTTTTTT.

This clone appeared once. Here the CDR3 DNA reads TGTGCCAGTAGTTGGGGGGATGAGCAGTTCTTC. The encoded protein is CASSWGDEQFF. The chain employs TRBV19 and TRBJ2-1; D may be TRBD2 (6 bases). Trimming took off 5 bases at V and 8 bases at J, with 7 bases between the two ends. CDR1 LNHDA and CDR2 SQIVND come from the germline V gene (reference sequence). The CDR3 consists of 11 residues. The entire variable domain, with the rest obtained from reference TRBV19 and TRBJ2-1, is as follows: DGGITQSPKYLFRKEGQNVTLSCEQNLNHDAMYWYRQDPGQGLRLIYYSQIVNDFQKGDIAEGYSVSREKKESFPLTVTSAQKNPTAFYLCASSWGDEQFFGPGTRLTVL.

V and J are TRBV3-1 (or the pseudogene TRBV3-2) and TRBJ2-5, with D perhaps TRBD2 (7 bases). Germline CDR1 is LGHDT and CDR2 is YNNKEL (reference sequence). The CDR3 loop spans 15 amino acids. Deletions cut 0 bases from V and 4 bases from J, with 12 bases between. In DNA, the CDR3 is TGTGCCAGCAGCCAAGATCCGGGGGGCCTAGAGACCCAGTACTTC. Translating it yields CASSQDPGGLETQYF.

The genes are TRBV7-8 and TRBJ2-7; TRBD2 matches 8 bases. The trim removed 5 bases at V and 4 bases at J, leaving 7 bases unmatched. The CDR3 extends over 14 amino acids. Per germline, CDR1 SGHVS and CDR2 FQNEAQ. Here the CDR3 reads CASSPRGGAYEQYF. The CDR3 coding sequence is TGTGCCAGCAGCCCCCGGGGGGGCGCGTACGAGCAGTACTTC. Supplemented by reference TRBV7-8 and TRBJ2-7, the full variable domain reads GAGVSQSPRYKVAKRGQDVALRCDPISGHVSLFWYQQALGQGPEFLTYFQNEAQLDKSGLPSDRFFAERPEGSVSTLKIQRTQQEDSAVYLCASSPRGGAYEQYFGPGTRLTVT.

The chain links TRBV3-1 (or the pseudogene TRBV3-2) to TRBJ2-7; D is unclear. CDR3 length: 16 residues. Trimming took 3 bases from V and 4 from J, leaving 19 bases between them. Per the germline V gene, CDR1 is LGHDT and CDR2 is YNNKEL (reference sequence). CDR3 residues: CASSHGPDSFRYEQYF. In DNA, the CDR3 is TGTGCCAGCAGCCATGGCCCCGACTCCTTCCGGTACGAGCAGTACTTC.

This sequence joins TRBV19 and TRBJ1-5, with TRBD1 identical over 12 bases. V gave up 3 bases and J gave up 2 bases; unmatched junction bases: 8. CDR1 and CDR2 (germline): LNHDA, SQIVND (reference sequence). This CDR3 spans 18 amino acids. In DNA form, the CDR3 reads TGTGCCAGTAGTATTTCCGGGACAGGGGGCGCGGGCAATCAGCCCCAGCATTTT. Amino acid sequence: CASSISGTGGAGNQPQHF.

This clone appeared a single time. The rearrangement links TRBV6-2 or TRBV6-3 to TRBJ1-1; 7 bases line up with TRBD1. The CDR3 covers 15 residues. J gave up 4 bases and V 2 bases, and 7 bases lay outside the gene matches. Germline lookup yields CDR1 MNHEY and CDR2 SVGEGT. CDR3 nucleotides: TGTGCCAGCAGTTACGGGCAGGGGGGCGGCACTGAAGCTTTCTTT. Translating it yields CASSYGQGGGTEAFF.

The rearrangement uses TRBV28 and TRBJ2-2; the D gene is possibly TRBD2 (5 bases). CDR3 length equals 16 residues. V shed 5 bases and J shed 1 base, with 14 bases lying between them. Per the germline V gene, CDR1 is MDHEN and CDR2 is SYDVKM. As DNA, the CDR3 is TGTGCCAGCAGTATACTGGAGGATCTGAACACCGGGGAGCTGTTTTTT. This translates into CASSILEDLNTGELFF.

The V and J genes are TRBV7-9 and TRBJ2-5; TRBD1 aligns across 8 bases. J gave up 4 bases and V 5 bases, and 6 bases lay outside the gene matches. The CDR3 is 14 residues long. The germline V gene encodes CDR1 SEHNR and CDR2 FQNEAQ (reference sequence). CDR3 sequence: CASSPGQGRETQYF. The CDR3 coding sequence is TGTGCCAGCAGCCCAGGACAGGGAAGAGAGACCCAGTACTTC.